This T cell receptor (beta chain) comes out of a study of T cells after yellow fever vaccination. General study findings and limits: The secondary response showed a weaker magnitude and a faster peak, day 5 versus 15. Some clonotypes were seen in both the CD4 and the CD8 compartments. These made up a small share and likely arose from convergent recombination. The bulk population could contribute abundant contaminating clonotypes to FACS-sorted repertoires.

UMIs were added to TCR cDNA along with a universal primer site when it was made by 5'RACE template switching. MiXCR was run by TCRdb on the 5' RACE reads, yielding one entry per CDR3 protein. The data show 95,000 to 150,000 distinct CDR3 sequences, nearly 7.5% seen once. J was trimmed by 4 bases and V by 7 bases; bases with no gene match: 14. The CDR3 is made up of 17 amino acids. Looked up from germline, CDR1 is MNHEY and CDR2 is SVGAGI. A note on this clonotype: The antigen is not known.

The specimen was CD4+ T cells sorted from PBMCs, collected 9 to 10 days after the first yellow fever vaccination. This receptor was obtained from a man aged 18 to 35 who received the YFV17D yellow fever vaccine. The chain carries TRBV6-5 and TRBJ2-1; TRBD2 matches 9 bases. CDR3 DNA: TGTGCCAGCACCCCCCAAGGACTAGCGACTCCTTACAATGAGCAGTTCTTC. Its protein is CASTPQGLATPYNEQFF.